This TCR beta chain stems from a study of blood T cell repertoires in COVID-19. The overall study: COVID-19 samples, acute and convalescent, were from the United States, Italy and Spain. Nucleic acid was either cDNA or gDNA, and it came from T cells, B-cell-depleted T cells, or PBMCs.

The V gene's germline CDR1 is SGHTA and CDR2 FQGNSA. Trimming pared 2 bases from V and 0 bases from J, leaving 7 bases between. The CDR3 is made up of 15 amino acids. Source study methods: From reference gene primer amplification, estimates of nucleated cell counts were derived. The assay was immunoSEQ multiplex PCR, and TCRdb's table has in-frame clones only and misses some. Clonal size and the V and J genes are those of that table, whereas D and trimming came from the DNA. The sample includes some 37,000 clones, about 85% of them seen just once. The source is a man older than 75 with active or convalescent COVID-19. The rearrangement uses TRBV7-2 and TRBJ2-2; no firm D call. The sample was peripheral blood. The CDR3 region has the DNA TGTGCCAGCAGCTTACAGCGACCGAACACCGGGGAGCTGTTTTTT. Translation: CASSLQRPNTGELFF.